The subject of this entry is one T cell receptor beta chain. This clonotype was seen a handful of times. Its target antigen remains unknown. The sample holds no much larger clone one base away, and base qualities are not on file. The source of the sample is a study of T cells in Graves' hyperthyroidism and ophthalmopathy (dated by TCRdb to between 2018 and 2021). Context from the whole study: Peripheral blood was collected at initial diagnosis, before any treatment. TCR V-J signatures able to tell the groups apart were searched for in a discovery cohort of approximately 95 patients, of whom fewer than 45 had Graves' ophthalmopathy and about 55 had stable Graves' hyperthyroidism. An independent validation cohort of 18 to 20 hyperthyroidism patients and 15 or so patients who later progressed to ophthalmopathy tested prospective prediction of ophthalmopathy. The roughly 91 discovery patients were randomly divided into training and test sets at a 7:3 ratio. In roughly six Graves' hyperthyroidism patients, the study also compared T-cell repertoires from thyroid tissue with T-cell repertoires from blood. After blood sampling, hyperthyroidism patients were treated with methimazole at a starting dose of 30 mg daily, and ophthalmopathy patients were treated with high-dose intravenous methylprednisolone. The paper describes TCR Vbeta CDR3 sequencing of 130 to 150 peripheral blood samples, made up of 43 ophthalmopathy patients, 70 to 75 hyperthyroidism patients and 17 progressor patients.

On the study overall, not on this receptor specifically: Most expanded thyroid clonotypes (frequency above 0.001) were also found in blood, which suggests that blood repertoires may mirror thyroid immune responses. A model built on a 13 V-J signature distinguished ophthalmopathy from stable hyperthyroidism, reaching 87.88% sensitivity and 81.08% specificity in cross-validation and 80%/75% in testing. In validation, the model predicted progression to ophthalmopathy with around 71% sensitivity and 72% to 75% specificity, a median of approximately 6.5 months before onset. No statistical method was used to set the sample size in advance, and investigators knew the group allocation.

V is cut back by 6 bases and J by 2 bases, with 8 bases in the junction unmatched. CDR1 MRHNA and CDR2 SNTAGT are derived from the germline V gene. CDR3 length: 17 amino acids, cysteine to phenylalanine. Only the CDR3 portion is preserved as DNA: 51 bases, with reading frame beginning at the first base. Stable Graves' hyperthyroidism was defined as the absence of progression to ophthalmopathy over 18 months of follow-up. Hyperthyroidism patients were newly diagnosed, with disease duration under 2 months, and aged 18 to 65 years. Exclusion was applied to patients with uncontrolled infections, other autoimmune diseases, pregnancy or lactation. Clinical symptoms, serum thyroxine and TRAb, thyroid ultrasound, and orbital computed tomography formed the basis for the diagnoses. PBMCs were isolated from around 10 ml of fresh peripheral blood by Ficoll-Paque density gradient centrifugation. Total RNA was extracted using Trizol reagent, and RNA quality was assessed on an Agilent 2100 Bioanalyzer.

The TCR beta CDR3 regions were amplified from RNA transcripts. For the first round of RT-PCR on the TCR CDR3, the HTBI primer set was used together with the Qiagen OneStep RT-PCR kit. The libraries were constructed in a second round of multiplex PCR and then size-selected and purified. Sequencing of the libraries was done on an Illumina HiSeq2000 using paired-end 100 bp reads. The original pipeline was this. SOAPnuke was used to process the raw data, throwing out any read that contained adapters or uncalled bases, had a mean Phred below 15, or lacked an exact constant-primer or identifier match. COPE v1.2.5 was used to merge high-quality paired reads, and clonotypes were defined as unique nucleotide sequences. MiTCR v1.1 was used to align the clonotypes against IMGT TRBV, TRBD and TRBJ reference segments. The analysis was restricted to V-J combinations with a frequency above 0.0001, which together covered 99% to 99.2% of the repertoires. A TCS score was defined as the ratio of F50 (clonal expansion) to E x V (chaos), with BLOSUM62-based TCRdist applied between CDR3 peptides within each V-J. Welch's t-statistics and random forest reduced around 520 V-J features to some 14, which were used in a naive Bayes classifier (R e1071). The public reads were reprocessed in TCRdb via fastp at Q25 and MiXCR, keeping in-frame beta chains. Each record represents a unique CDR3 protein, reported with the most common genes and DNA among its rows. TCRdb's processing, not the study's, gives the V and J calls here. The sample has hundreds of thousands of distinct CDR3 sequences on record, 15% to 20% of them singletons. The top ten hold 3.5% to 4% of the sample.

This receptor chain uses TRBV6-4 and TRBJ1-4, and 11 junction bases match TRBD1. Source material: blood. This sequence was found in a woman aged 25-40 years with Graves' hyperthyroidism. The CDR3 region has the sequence CASRTDRGLGTNEKLFF. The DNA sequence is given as TGTGCCAGCAGGACGGACAGGGGGCTCGGGACTAATGAAAAACTGTTTTTT.